What follows describes a single TCR beta chain. TCRdb keeps only in-frame clones here, not all; method: immunoSEQ multiplex PCR. The profile covers some 200,000 clones, with more than 75% appearing a single time and around 7% taken by the ten largest. This sample was included in a study of blood T cell repertoires in COVID-19. Overall study context: Two consecutive negative NP/OP PCR tests, clearance, or resolved symptoms defined Cohort 3 recovery. PBMCs, B-cell-depleted T cells, or T cells provided the cDNA or gDNA that made up the material.

Across 24 US areas, participants ranged in age from about 18 to 100 years. V was trimmed by 0 bases and J by 5 bases, leaving 6 bases between them. The CDR3 length is 13 residues. Germline CDR1 and CDR2: MGHRA and YSYEKL. The sequence was collected from a man aged 25-45 years in a cohort exposed to, infected with or recovered from COVID-19 (not recorded which). This chain links TRBV4-1 with TRBJ2-3; the D is unclear. The material sequenced was PBMCs or T cells enriched from blood (not recorded which). The CDR3 DNA reads TGCGCCAGCAGCCAAGATTTCCAAGATACGCAGTATTTT. It is translated as CASSQDFQDTQYF.